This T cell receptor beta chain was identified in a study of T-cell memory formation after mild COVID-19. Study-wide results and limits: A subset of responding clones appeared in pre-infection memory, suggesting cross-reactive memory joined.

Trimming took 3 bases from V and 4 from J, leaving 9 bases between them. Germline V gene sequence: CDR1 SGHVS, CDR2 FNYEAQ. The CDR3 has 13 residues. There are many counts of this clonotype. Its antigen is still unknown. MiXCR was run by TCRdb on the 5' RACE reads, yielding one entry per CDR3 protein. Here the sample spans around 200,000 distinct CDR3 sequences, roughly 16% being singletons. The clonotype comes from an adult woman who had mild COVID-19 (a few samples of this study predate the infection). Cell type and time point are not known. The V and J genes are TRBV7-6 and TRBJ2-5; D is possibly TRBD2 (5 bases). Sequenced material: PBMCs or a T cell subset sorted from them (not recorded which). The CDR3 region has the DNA TGTGCCAGCAGCTTTGGAGGAAGAGAGACCCAGTACTTC. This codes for CASSFGGRETQYF.